The rows below give T cell receptor beta chains drawn from one sample of a study of CD8+ T cells in alopecia areata. Assay used: immunoSEQ multiplex PCR; TCRdb lists only in-frame clones, some missing. The sample carries 150,000 to 200,000 clones, roughly 65% recorded once. Sequences were derived from CD4+ T cells sorted from blood, sampled at week 4, from a patient treated with tofacitinib. The source is a human donor with alopecia areata. The CDR3 runs from the conserved cysteine through the conserved F or W. D genes are given only for firm matches. Rows give clone size only sometimes, using once, few, many, or a class for an expanded clone.

clone size: NA; J gene: TRBJ1-1; D gene: NA; V gene: TRBV5-4; CDR3 protein: CASSFEWRGTEAFF; CDR3 DNA: TGTGCCAGCAGTTTCGAATGGCGGGGGACTGAAGCTTTCTTT
clone size: NA; J gene: TRBJ1-5; D gene: NA; V gene: TRBV29-1; CDR3 protein: CSVAGSSNQPQHF; CDR3 DNA: TGCAGCGTTGCGGGGTCCAGCAATCAGCCCCAGCATTTT
clone size: NA; J gene: TRBJ1-2; D gene: NA; V gene: TRBV5-6; CDR3 protein: CASSLQAARGYGYTF; CDR3 DNA: TGTGCCAGCAGCTTACAGGCCGCGAGGGGCTATGGCTACACCTTC
clone size: few; J gene: TRBJ2-1; D gene: NA; V gene: TRBV6-5; CDR3 protein: CASRKGGGTVDEQFF; CDR3 DNA: TGTGCCAGCAGGAAGGGCGGGGGGACAGTCGATGAGCAGTTCTTC
clone size: few; J gene: TRBJ1-1; D gene: TRBD1; V gene: TRBV5-1; CDR3 protein: CASSSGQGADTEAFF; CDR3 DNA: TGCGCCAGCAGCTCTGGACAGGGCGCGGACACTGAAGCTTTCTTT
clone size: NA; J gene: TRBJ1-5; D gene: NA; V gene: TRBV30; CDR3 protein: CAWTRDNNQPQHF; CDR3 DNA: TGTGCCTGGACCCGGGACAACAATCAGCCCCAGCATTTT
clone size: NA; J gene: TRBJ1-1; D gene: TRBD1; V gene: TRBV29-1; CDR3 protein: CSVELGTGGWRANTEAFF; CDR3 DNA: TGCAGCGTTGAATTAGGGACAGGGGGCTGGAGGGCCAACACTGAAGCTTTCTTT
clone size: NA; J gene: TRBJ1-4; D gene: TRBD1; V gene: TRBV18; CDR3 protein: CASSPPDRGHEKLFF; CDR3 DNA: TGTGCCAGCTCACCACCGGACAGGGGACATGAAAAACTGTTTTTT
clone size: once; J gene: TRBJ2-3; D gene: NA; V gene: TRBV4-1; CDR3 protein: CASSQDGGLGGPPDTQYF; CDR3 DNA: TGCGCCAGCAGCCAAGATGGCGGACTGGGGGGCCCTCCAGATACGCAGTATTTT
clone size: NA; J gene: TRBJ2-7; D gene: NA; V gene: TRBV4-2; CDR3 protein: CASSQDIGRGVPFYEQYF; CDR3 DNA: TGTGCCAGCAGCCAAGATATAGGCAGGGGGGTACCCTTCTACGAGCAGTACTTC
clone size: NA; J gene: TRBJ1-1; D gene: NA; V gene: TRBV5-1; CDR3 protein: CASSLDFLGGAFF; CDR3 DNA: TGCGCCAGCAGCTTGGATTTTCTTGGGGGAGCTTTCTTT
clone size: NA; J gene: TRBJ2-3; D gene: TRBD2; V gene: TRBV15; CDR3 protein: CATSNGTSTDTQYF; CDR3 DNA: TGTGCCACCAGTAATGGGACTAGTACAGATACGCAGTATTTT
clone size: NA; J gene: TRBJ2-5; D gene: NA; V gene: TRBV18; CDR3 protein: CASSQSSRRETQYF; CDR3 DNA: TGTGCCAGCTCACAATCATCCAGAAGAGAGACCCAGTACTTC
clone size: NA; J gene: TRBJ2-7; D gene: NA; V gene: TRBV5-1; CDR3 protein: CASSRDTGIGYEQYF; CDR3 DNA: TGCGCCAGCAGCCGAGACACGGGTATAGGTTACGAGCAGTACTTC
clone size: NA; J gene: TRBJ1-5; D gene: NA; V gene: TRBV29-1; CDR3 protein: CSVEVGAGQPQHF; CDR3 DNA: TGCAGCGTTGAGGTCGGGGCCGGGCAGCCCCAGCATTTT
clone size: NA; J gene: TRBJ2-2; D gene: NA; V gene: TRBV27; CDR3 protein: CASSFGTSGELFF; CDR3 DNA: TGTGCCAGCAGTTTTGGAACGAGTGGGGAGCTGTTTTTT
clone size: NA; J gene: TRBJ2-7; D gene: NA; V gene: TRBV6-5; CDR3 protein: CASSGNSYEQYF; CDR3 DNA: TGTGCCAGCAGTGGCAATTCCTACGAGCAGTACTTC
clone size: NA; J gene: TRBJ1-5; D gene: NA; V gene: TRBV30; CDR3 protein: CAWSVGGNQPQHF; CDR3 DNA: TGTGCCTGGAGTGTAGGGGGAAATCAGCCCCAGCATTTT
clone size: once; J gene: TRBJ2-5; D gene: TRBD2; V gene: TRBV27; CDR3 protein: CASSFGLGTSGETQYF; CDR3 DNA: TGTGCCAGCAGTTTTGGTCTTGGGACTAGCGGGGAGACCCAGTACTTC
clone size: NA; J gene: TRBJ1-1; D gene: TRBD1; V gene: TRBV29-1; CDR3 protein: CSVEGTGVTEAFF; CDR3 DNA: TGCAGCGTCGAGGGGACAGGGGTTACTGAAGCTTTCTTT
clone size: NA; J gene: TRBJ1-1; D gene: NA; V gene: TRBV25-1; CDR3 protein: CASRPESGEAFF; CDR3 DNA: TGTGCCAGCCGACCCGAGTCAGGGGAAGCTTTCTTT
clone size: few; J gene: TRBJ2-3; D gene: NA; V gene: TRBV5-1; CDR3 protein: CASSGQDTDTQYF; CDR3 DNA: TGCGCCAGCAGCGGACAAGACACAGATACGCAGTATTTT
clone size: few; J gene: TRBJ2-7; D gene: NA; V gene: TRBV29-1; CDR3 protein: CSVGGTAAPEQYF; CDR3 DNA: TGCAGCGTTGGGGGGACGGCCGCACCCGAGCAGTACTTC